This TCR beta chain was identified during a study of PD-L1 blockade in urothelial cancer. Across the whole study: Analyses were performed on blood at 3 weeks after treatment start (the second dose) and at 6 weeks.

Time point of the sample: peripheral blood 6 weeks after treatment start. Individual patients had between 1 and 8 samples, taken pretreatment and on-treatment. This clone turned up a few times. Antigen specificity is unknown. V lost 10 bases, J lost 4 bases, and 14 bases lay in between. The germline V gene encodes CDR1 LNHDA and CDR2 SQIVND (reference sequence). The CDR3 consists of 13 residues. Study-level findings and limits: Where pretreatment blood TCR clonality fell below the median, better survival was predicted.

The data were produced by immunoSEQ multiplex PCR, yet TCRdb's version contains in-frame clones alone and is incomplete. This table has around 49,000 clones, around 82% appearing once. The sequence derives from a man between 60 and 70 years old with urothelial cancer. This chain connects TRBV19 to TRBJ1-3; possibly TRBD1 for D (5 bases). Sample: PBMCs, taken around atezolizumab (anti-PD-L1) treatment. The CDR3 loop is CATRSRAGNTIYF. The CDR3 nucleotides are TGTGCCACCCGGAGCAGGGCAGGAAACACCATATATTTT. Combining the CDR3 with reference TRBV19 and TRBJ1-3 gives the whole variable domain DGGITQSPKYLFRKEGQNVTLSCEQNLNHDAMYWYRQDPGQGLRLIYYSQIVNDFQKGDIAEGYSVSREKKESFPLTVTSAQKNPTAFYLCATRSRAGNTIYFGEGSWLTVV.